This T cell receptor (beta chain) is from a study of T cell repertoires in cytomegalovirus infection. Overall study context: CMV epitopes used comprised recently identified HLA-C-restricted ones and well-studied HLA-B-restricted ones.

Study observations and caveats: Ex vivo, HLA-C-restricted CMV-specific TCR beta clonotypes prevailed over the rest of the response.

TCRdb processed the reads anew with MiXCR; each CDR3 protein has one entry. The data hold approximately 270,000 distinct CDR3 sequences, with around 20% observed a single time. The CDR3 is 18 residues long. V shed 6 bases and J shed 0 bases, with 22 bases lying between them. CDR1 and CDR2 (germline): SGHTA, FQGNSA. This clonotype showed up many times. Its cognate antigen is unknown. The TCR originated in a human donor in good health (CMV status not recorded). Some clones in this sample may be carry-over from other donors' samples. This rearrangement joins TRBV7-2 to TRBJ2-3; TRBD2 might be the D (5 bases). The sample here was cultured PBMCs, taken from culture after CMV antigen stimulation. The CDR3 DNA reads as TGTGCCAGCAGTACCACAAGCGGCCTACCCGCTAGCACAGATACGCAGTATTTT. Amino acid sequence: CASSTTSGLPASTDTQYF.